This record concerns one TCR beta chain sequence. Sequencing used immunoSEQ multiplex PCR; TCRdb keeps in-frame clones, though not all of them. The sample holds tens of thousands of clones, under 95% seen once. The record originates from a study of cytomegalovirus exposure and HLA in healthy donors. Study as a whole: The 120 or so validation repertoires, a later analysis reported, used the same platform as the approximately 650 first-cohort repertoires.

The donors were members of the validation cohort comprising about 130 subjects, separate from the approximately 700-subject first cohort. Sequenced input: PBMCs. This clonotype was obtained from a man younger than 35 in good health and CMV-seronegative.

The CDR3 sequence: CASSDSFRAEQFF. The CDR3 DNA reads TGTGCCAGCAGTGACTCGTTCCGCGCTGAGCAGTTCTTC. The chain recombines TRBV6-4 with TRBJ2-1; D unresolved. V was shortened by 0 bases and J by 9 bases, with 9 bases between the two germline ends. Germline values: CDR1 MRHNA, CDR2 SNTAGT. This CDR3 has 13 amino acids.